Reported below is one TCR beta chain. Looked up from germline, CDR1 is LNHDA and CDR2 is SQIVND (reference sequence). CDR3 size: 14 residues. The ends were cut back, 3 bases at V and 4 bases at J, with 10 bases in the middle. The entry originates in a study of blood T cell repertoires in COVID-19. Study overall: The samples span acute and convalescent COVID-19 from the United States, Italy and Spain. PBMCs, B-cell-depleted T cells, or T cells provided the cDNA or gDNA that made up the material.

Per the original methods: Reference gene primer amplification in the assay estimated nucleated cell counts. Only in-frame clones appear in the TCRdb table, and some are missing; sequencing was by immunoSEQ multiplex PCR. V, J and clone size derive from that table, while D and trimming were established from the DNA sequence. The sample includes 310,000 or so clones, about nine tenths of them seen just once. The chain carries TRBV19 and TRBJ1-3; D unclear. The specimen was peripheral blood. This clonotype was obtained from a woman between 45 and 60 years old who had recovered from COVID-19. The CDR3 DNA reads as TGTGCCAGTAGTATCGGAGGGCCCGGAAACACCATATATTTT. Protein: CASSIGGPGNTIYF. The full variable domain, in which reference TRBV19 and TRBJ1-3 provide the parts outside the CDR3, is DGGITQSPKYLFRKEGQNVTLSCEQNLNHDAMYWYRQDPGQGLRLIYYSQIVNDFQKGDIAEGYSVSREKKESFPLTVTSAQKNPTAFYLCASSIGGPGNTIYFGEGSWLTVV.